This TCR beta chain was captured by sequencing in a study of blood T cell repertoires in COVID-19. Clones were read by immunoSEQ multiplex PCR, and TCRdb kept only the in-frame ones, dropping some. The sample includes just over 90,000 clones, roughly 90% of them seen just once. V lost 0 bases to trimming and J lost 6 bases, with 21 bases between them. CDR3 length: 19 amino acids. Germline V gene data show CDR1 as LGHNA and CDR2 as YSLEER. The genes are TRBV4-3 and TRBJ1-6; tentatively, D is TRBD1 (5 bases). The clonotype originates from a human donor with active COVID-19. The donor label of this sample is uncertain. The sequenced sample was peripheral blood. CDR3 amino acids: CASSQDLAGGDRSNSPLHF. CDR3 sequence (DNA): TGCGCCAGCAGCCAAGACCTAGCGGGAGGGGATAGGAGTAATTCACCCCTCCACTTT.